Listed below are T cell receptor beta chains from one sample, sequenced in a study of cytomegalovirus exposure and HLA in healthy donors. Only in-frame clones appear in the TCRdb table, and some are missing; sequencing was by immunoSEQ multiplex PCR. The table includes 95,000 to 110,000 clones, roughly 80% detected once. The sequenced material came from PBMCs. The receptors were sampled from a man younger than 45 in good health and CMV-seropositive. Both conserved end residues are part of each CDR3. The order of the fields is CDR3 length, J gene, D gene, clone size, V gene, CDR3 DNA, CDR3 protein. D genes are given only for firm matches. For some rows the clone size is stated as once, few or many, or as a class when expanded; others skip it.

cdr3_length: 16; j_call: TRBJ2-5; d_call: NA; clone_size: NA; v_call: TRBV5-6; cdr3_nt: TGTGCCAGCAGCTTGGGGGCAGGGACAAGTCAAGAGACCCAGTACTTC; cdr3_aa: CASSLGAGTSQETQYF
cdr3_length: 13; j_call: TRBJ2-3; d_call: NA; clone_size: NA; v_call: TRBV5-6; cdr3_nt: TGTGCCAGCGCGGAGAGGGTACTTGATACGCAGTATTTT; cdr3_aa: CASAERVLDTQYF
cdr3_length: 20; j_call: TRBJ2-6; d_call: TRBD2; clone_size: NA; v_call: TRBV2; cdr3_nt: TGTGCCAGCAGGGGAGGGGCCTCGAGCGGGGGGACCTCTGGGGCCAACGTCCTGACTTTC; cdr3_aa: CASRGGASSGGTSGANVLTF
cdr3_length: 15; j_call: TRBJ1-4; d_call: TRBD1; clone_size: NA; v_call: TRBV5-6; cdr3_nt: TGTGCCAGCAGCTTCCTGACAGGGGGATTCGAAAAACTGTTTTTT; cdr3_aa: CASSFLTGGFEKLFF
cdr3_length: 15; j_call: TRBJ1-2; d_call: NA; clone_size: NA; v_call: TRBV7-9; cdr3_nt: TGTGCCAGCAGCTTAGCCCTGACAGGCCCCGGTGGCTACACCTTC; cdr3_aa: CASSLALTGPGGYTF
cdr3_length: 15; j_call: TRBJ1-2; d_call: TRBD1; clone_size: NA; v_call: TRBV19; cdr3_nt: TGTGCCAGTAGTATAGATCCGGGGACAGTAGATGGCTACACCTTC; cdr3_aa: CASSIDPGTVDGYTF
cdr3_length: 20; j_call: TRBJ2-4; d_call: TRBD2; clone_size: NA; v_call: TRBV5-4; cdr3_nt: TGTGCCAGCAGCTTAAATCTTACGGGGGGAAATCCTTTAGCCAAAAACATTCAGTACTTC; cdr3_aa: CASSLNLTGGNPLAKNIQYF
cdr3_length: 13; j_call: TRBJ2-7; d_call: NA; clone_size: NA; v_call: TRBV6-1; cdr3_nt: TGTGCCAGCAGTGAAGCAGGAAGGGGCGAGCAGTACTTC; cdr3_aa: CASSEAGRGEQYF
cdr3_length: 16; j_call: TRBJ2-3; d_call: TRBD2; clone_size: once; v_call: TRBV10-1; cdr3_nt: TGCGCCAGCAGTGAGTCGAGCGGGGGGAAGGGAGATACGCAGTATTTT; cdr3_aa: CASSESSGGKGDTQYF
cdr3_length: 13; j_call: TRBJ1-4; d_call: NA; clone_size: once; v_call: TRBV12-5; cdr3_nt: TGTGCTAGTGGGGATACAGGGTATGAAAAACTGTTTTTT; cdr3_aa: CASGDTGYEKLFF
cdr3_length: 15; j_call: TRBJ2-7; d_call: TRBD2; clone_size: NA; v_call: TRBV11-3; cdr3_nt: TGTGCCAGCAGCCCGACTAGCGGGGGTACCTACGAGCAGTACTTC; cdr3_aa: CASSPTSGGTYEQYF
cdr3_length: 14; j_call: TRBJ1-6; d_call: NA; clone_size: NA; v_call: TRBV7-8; cdr3_nt: TGTGCCAGCAGCTTATCGGTCAGGCCTTCACCCCTCCACTTT; cdr3_aa: CASSLSVRPSPLHF
cdr3_length: 12; j_call: TRBJ1-2; d_call: NA; clone_size: few; v_call: TRBV6-5; cdr3_nt: TGTGCCAGCAGTCTCCAGGGCTATGGCTACACCTTC; cdr3_aa: CASSLQGYGYTF
cdr3_length: 14; j_call: TRBJ1-3; d_call: NA; clone_size: few; v_call: TRBV6-1; cdr3_nt: TGTGCCAGCAGTGAGGGCAGGGGAGGGCACACCATATATTTT; cdr3_aa: CASSEGRGGHTIYF
cdr3_length: 14; j_call: TRBJ1-3; d_call: TRBD1; clone_size: NA; v_call: TRBV12-5; cdr3_nt: TGTGCTAGTGGTTGGGACAGTTCTGGAAACACCATATATTTT; cdr3_aa: CASGWDSSGNTIYF
cdr3_length: 15; j_call: TRBJ2-1; d_call: TRBD2; clone_size: NA; v_call: TRBV4-1; cdr3_nt: TGCGCCAGCGGGAGCGGGGGGGCTAGGAACAATGAGCAGTTCTTC; cdr3_aa: CASGSGGARNNEQFF
cdr3_length: 13; j_call: TRBJ1-4; d_call: TRBD1; clone_size: NA; v_call: TRBV5-1; cdr3_nt: TGCGCCAGCTCCGGGACAGGGTATGAAAAACTGTTTTTT; cdr3_aa: CASSGTGYEKLFF
cdr3_length: 20; j_call: TRBJ2-7; d_call: NA; clone_size: NA; v_call: TRBV10-1; cdr3_nt: TGCGCCAAGAGTGGGGACGACGCATCCGGGAGATCGGTTGGGGCCTACGAGCAGTACTTC; cdr3_aa: CAKSGDDASGRSVGAYEQYF
cdr3_length: 17; j_call: TRBJ2-6; d_call: TRBD1; clone_size: NA; v_call: TRBV6-4; cdr3_nt: TGTGCCAGCAGTGCCGGGACAGAGCTCACTGGGGCCAACGGCCTGACTTTC; cdr3_aa: CASSAGTELTGANGLTF
cdr3_length: 15; j_call: TRBJ1-6; d_call: NA; clone_size: NA; v_call: TRBV5-8; cdr3_nt: TGTGCCAGCAGCTTGGCCAGGGGCGAGAGTTCACCCCTCCACTTT; cdr3_aa: CASSLARGESSPLHF
cdr3_length: 17; j_call: TRBJ2-6; d_call: NA; clone_size: NA; v_call: TRBV7-9; cdr3_nt: TGTGCCAGCAGCACCCGACGACAAGGCTCTGGGGCCAACGTCCTGACTTTC; cdr3_aa: CASSTRRQGSGANVLTF
cdr3_length: 15; j_call: TRBJ2-5; d_call: TRBD2; clone_size: NA; v_call: TRBV4-1; cdr3_nt: TGCGCCAGCAGCCCAACGGGGGGGTACCAAGAGACCCAGTACTTC; cdr3_aa: CASSPTGGYQETQYF
cdr3_length: 14; j_call: TRBJ2-5; d_call: TRBD1; clone_size: NA; v_call: TRBV7-9; cdr3_nt: TGTGCCAGCAGCTTGGACAGGGGGCAAGAGACCCAGTACTTC; cdr3_aa: CASSLDRGQETQYF